The sequence of this T cell receptor beta chain was determined in a study of blood T cell repertoires in COVID-19. Study as a whole: Samples representing acute and convalescent COVID-19 were sourced from the United States, Italy and Spain. The analysed material was cDNA or gDNA that came from T cells, B-cell-depleted T cells, or PBMCs.

The germline gives CDR1 SNHLY, CDR2 FYNNEI. V gave up 9 bases and J gave up 6 bases, with 21 bases separating them. This CDR3 spans 16 amino acids. Original processing notes: The assay estimated nucleated cells by amplifying reference gene primers. Sequencing was performed with immunoSEQ multiplex PCR; in TCRdb, only in-frame clones are kept and a portion is missing. V and J calls and clone size come straight from that table; D and trimming were deduced from the DNA. Found here are 150,000 or so clones, roughly four fifths of them singletons; the top ten hold roughly 1.7%. This chain links TRBV2 with TRBJ1-6; D gene unclear. Sample: peripheral blood. The source is a man aged 80 or over with acute or convalescent COVID-19. The CDR3 spells CASTGEGSRGNSPLHF. The CDR3 region has the DNA TGTGCCAGTACTGGGGAGGGATCCCGAGGTAATTCACCCCTCCACTTT. Full variable domain (remainder filled in from reference TRBV2 and TRBJ1-6): EPEVTQTPSHQVTQMGQEVILRCVPISNHLYFYWYRQILGQKVEFLVSFYNNEISEKSEIFDDQFSVERPDGSNFTLKIRSTKLEDSAMYFCASTGEGSRGNSPLHFGNGTRLTVT.